The 15 T cell receptor beta chains in this list originate from one sample, sequenced in a study of neoadjuvant anti-PD-1 for oral cavity cancer. Indicated time point: after neoadjuvant nivolumab, at surgical resection. This table comes from immunoSEQ multiplex PCR, and its TCRdb copy is limited to in-frame clones, with some not included. The data contain over 65,000 clones, roughly nine tenths of them singletons. Source: PBMCs, taken after nivolumab (anti-PD-1) treatment. These receptors originate from a person aged 35-80 years with oral cavity squamous cell carcinoma.

The chain couples TRBV5-1 to TRBJ2-2, with 12 bases lining up with TRBD2. Germline V CDR1 and CDR2: SGHRS, YFSETQ. The V gene end was trimmed by 6 bases and the J gene end by 2 bases; junction bases not matched to a gene: 8. This CDR3 comprises 17 residues. CDR3 loop: CASNLRTSGINTGELFF. In nucleotides, the CDR3 is TGCGCCAGCAACCTCAGGACTAGCGGGATTAACACCGGGGAGCTGTTTTTT. The full variable domain, in which reference TRBV5-1 and TRBJ2-2 provide the parts outside the CDR3, is KAGVTQTPRYLIKTRGQQVTLSCSPISGHRSVSWYQQTPGQGLQFLFEYFSETQRNKGNFPGRFSGRQFSNSRSEMNVSTLELGDSALYLCASNLRTSGINTGELFFGEGSRLTVL.

The chain combines TRBV11-2 with TRBJ1-2, with D perhaps matching TRBD1 (5 bases). Germline CDR1 is SGHAT and CDR2 is FQNNGV. Between the trimmed V and J ends, which lost 1 base and 3 bases, there was a span of 18 bases. This CDR3 comprises 17 residues. CDR3 DNA: TGTGCCAGCAGCTTAGCAATGGATTGGGCCAGGGACTATGGCTACACCTTC. Protein sequence: CASSLAMDWARDYGYTF.

In nucleotides, the CDR3 is TGTGCCAGCAGCTTAAGGCTAGGACCTAGCACAGATACGCAGTATTTT. It is translated as CASSLRLGPSTDTQYF. The chain has TRBV7-8 and TRBJ2-3; D gene unclear. The V end lost 2 bases, the J end lost 0 bases, and 12 bases lay between the germline ends. The CDR3 has 16 residues. The germline V gene has CDR1 SGHVS and CDR2 FQNEAQ.

This clone showed up just a few times. The CDR3 spells CASSQPSVNTEAFF. CDR3 nucleotide sequence: TGTGCCAGCAGCCAACCGAGCGTGAACACTGAAGCTTTCTTT. The genes are TRBV7-8 and TRBJ1-1, with D unresolved. CDR1 is SGHVS, CDR2 FQNEAQ, per germline. V was pared by 5 bases and J by 0 bases, with 10 bases between. CDR3 length equals 14 residues.

The count of this clone is one. The V gene is TRBV28, the J gene TRBJ1-2, with TRBD1 matching 9 bases. Trimming took 0 bases from V and 5 from J; bases not matched to a gene: 1. Germline V gene sequence: CDR1 MDHEN, CDR2 SYDVKM. The CDR3 totals 14 residues. The CDR3 reads CASSLWDRGYGYTF. The CDR3 DNA follows: TGTGCCAGCAGTTTATGGGACAGGGGTTATGGCTACACCTTC.

CDR3 amino acids: CASSPRTDPPEQFF. The CDR3 nucleotides read TGCGCCAGCAGCCCGAGGACTGACCCGCCCGAGCAGTTCTTC. V and J are TRBV5-1 and TRBJ2-1; a possible D gene is TRBD2 (5 bases). V gave up 4 bases and J gave up 10 bases, with 18 bases separating them. This CDR3 contains 14 residues. Germline V lookup: CDR1 SGHRS, CDR2 YFSETQ.

This clone counts as medium-sized. The same CDR3 can be traced to other DNA sequences in this sample. The rearrangement uses TRBV5-4 and TRBJ2-5; D unresolved. This CDR3 comprises 14 residues. The V gene lost 0 bases and the J gene lost 2 bases, with 8 bases spanning the gap. In germline, CDR1 is SGHNT, CDR2 YYREEE (reference sequence). CDR3 nucleotide sequence: TGTGCCAGCAGCTTGGGGTTAGCTCAAGAGACCCAGTACTTC. Translation gives CASSLGLAQETQYF. Using reference TRBV5-4 and TRBJ2-5 for the parts outside the CDR3, the full variable domain is ETGVTQSPTHLIKTRGQQVTLRCSSQSGHNTVSWYQQALGQGPQFIFQYYREEENGRGNFPPRFSGLQFPNYSSELNVNALELDDSALYLCASSLGLAQETQYFGPGTRLLVL.

The CDR3 is CAWSVPPGARTEAFF. In nucleotides, the CDR3 is TGTGCCTGGAGTGTACCTCCAGGGGCGAGGACTGAAGCTTTCTTT. V gene TRBV30 combines with J gene TRBJ1-1; maybe TRBD1 (6 bases). The CDR3 runs 15 residues. Germline V gene lookup returns CDR1 GTSNPN and CDR2 SVGIG (reference sequence). Trimming took off 0 bases at V and 5 bases at J, with 16 bases between the two ends.

This rearrangement joins TRBV28 to TRBJ1-1, with unresolved D. The germline V and J ends were trimmed by 4 bases and 8 bases, with 11 bases remaining between them. The CDR3 extends over 12 amino acids. CDR1 is MDHEN, CDR2 SYDVKM, per germline. Here the CDR3 reads CASSSTTGEAFF. The DNA of the CDR3 is TGTGCCAGCAGTTCGACCACGGGGGAAGCTTTCTTT.

The CDR3 loop is CASSLAGGNIQYF. CDR3 sequence (DNA): TGTGCCAGCAGTCTAGCGGGGGGAAACATTCAGTACTTC. The gene calls are TRBV27 and TRBJ2-4; 11 bases align to TRBD2. The CDR3 has 13 amino acids. With 5 bases clipped from V and 6 bases from J, the junction kept 0 bases outside the gene matches. Germline lookup yields CDR1 MNHEY and CDR2 SMNVEV (reference sequence).

The chain recombines TRBV11-2 with TRBJ2-1; 9 bases are shared with TRBD2. Germline loops: CDR1 SGHAT, CDR2 FQNNGV. V was pared by 7 bases and J by 4 bases, with 11 bases of the junction left unmatched. The CDR3 runs to 16 residues. DNA of the CDR3: TGTGCCAGCAACAGACTTCTAGCGGGACGATACAATGAGCAGTTCTTC. Amino acid sequence: CASNRLLAGRYNEQFF.

This clone has just one count. The chain employs TRBV27 and TRBJ1-5; a possible D gene is TRBD1 (6 bases). This CDR3 has 14 residues. V was pared by 8 bases and J by 6 bases, with 17 bases between. CDR1 and CDR2 (germline): MNHEY, SMNVEV (reference sequence). In nucleotides, the CDR3 is TGTGCCAGCGGGGGAAGCAGGGGTTCTCAGCCCCAGCATTTT. It encodes CASGGSRGSQPQHF.

The chain has TRBV4-1 and TRBJ1-5, with 9 bases lining up with TRBD1. Trimming cost V 3 bases and J 4 bases; bases outside gene matches: 4. The CDR3 is 15 amino acids. Germline V gene lookup returns CDR1 MGHRA and CDR2 YSYEKL. The DNA for the CDR3 is TGCGCCAGCAGCCATCGGGACAGGGCTAATCAGCCCCAGCATTTT. This translates into CASSHRDRANQPQHF.

The chain couples TRBV7-9 to TRBJ2-2, with TRBD2 matching over 9 bases. Germline-derived CDR1 and CDR2 are SEHNR and FQNEAQ (reference sequence). This CDR3 has 18 amino acids. V gave up 5 bases and J gave up 7 bases; unmatched junction bases: 17. Here the CDR3 reads CASSPKRRVAGARGELFF. In DNA, the CDR3 is TGTGCCAGCAGCCCTAAGAGGAGGGTAGCGGGGGCACGCGGGGAGCTGTTTTTT.

The chain carries TRBV7-8 and TRBJ2-3, with 11 bases aligning to TRBD2. CDR3 size: 17 residues. J gave up 5 bases and V 1 base, and 8 bases lay outside the gene matches. Germline CDR1 is SGHVS and CDR2 is FQNEAQ. The CDR3 region is CASSLGSSGGPGDTQYF. The CDR3 coding sequence is TGTGCCAGCAGCTTAGGGTCTAGCGGGGGGCCGGGAGATACGCAGTATTTT.